Listed here are 2 T cell receptor beta chains from one sample, sequenced in a study of blood T cell repertoires in COVID-19. Clones were sequenced by immunoSEQ multiplex PCR, and TCRdb holds only the in-frame ones, with some missing. The data show roughly 190,000 clones, around 81% seen once. The source material was peripheral blood. The receptor set was obtained from a human donor with acute or convalescent COVID-19. The donor label of this sample is uncertain.

This chain connects TRBV5-6 to TRBJ1-2; D is possibly TRBD1 (6 bases). CDR1 is SGHDT and CDR2 is YYEEEE in the germline V gene. With 5 bases removed from V and 5 bases from J, the gap between germline ends came to 19 bases. CDR3 size: 15 residues. The CDR3 coding sequence is TGTGCCAGCAGGAAGTCCAGGGGCGAGGGGTATGGCTACACCTTC. It encodes CASRKSRGEGYGYTF.

The rearrangement links TRBV6-5 to TRBJ1-1; D unclear. Trimming pared 8 bases from V and 6 bases from J, leaving 10 bases between. Germline lookup yields CDR1 MNHEY and CDR2 SVGAGI. CDR3 length: 11 amino acids. CDR3 nucleotides: TGTGCCAGCCACGAGGAATCTGAAGCTTTCTTT. Its translation: CASHEESEAFF.